The subject of this entry is one T cell receptor beta chain. Its matching antigen is unknown. This record comes from a study of shared clonotypes between healthy human individuals. Findings and limits, study-wide: Measured sharing among donors was expected to vary with sequencing depth.

Authors' analysis steps: ImmunoSEQ gave junction-only sequences without quality scores, so filtering differed. Assay: immunoSEQ multiplex PCR; the TCRdb copy retains only in-frame clones and omits some. V and J calls and clone size are given by that table; D and trimming were obtained from the DNA. Among hundreds of thousands of clones listed, about 95% were seen once. Naive-designated CD8 cells lacked CD45RO, were positively enriched for CCR7, and omitted terminally differentiated effector memory CD45RA+ cells. V was trimmed by 2 bases and J by 2 bases, leaving 5 bases between them. The CDR3 consists of 13 residues. CDR1 and CDR2 (germline): MNHEY, SMNVEV (reference sequence).

The clonotype originates from a woman under 40 in good health. The source material was naive CD8+ T cells sorted from blood. The chain has TRBV27 and TRBJ2-3; no clear D gene. CDR3 region: CASSLPATDTQYF. The CDR3 coding sequence is TGTGCCAGCAGTTTACCAGCCACAGATACGCAGTATTTT.